Presented here are 20 T cell receptor beta chains from one specimen sequenced in a study of molecular identifiers for immune sequencing clone quantification (dated by TCRdb to 2016 to 2019). Library preparation employed PCR. Sequencer: Illumina HiSeq 4000. Using fastp trimming at Q25 and MiXCR clonotype assembly, TCRdb reanalyzed the public sequencing data and kept in-frame beta chains. Rows matching on CDR3 protein sequence are summarized as one entry with the most common DNA and genes. Here the sample has around 470,000 distinct CDR3 sequences; 20% to 25% occur a single time. Roughly 0.81% of the sample lies in the top ten. Sequenced input: naive CD8+ T cells from blood, with Jurkat cell RNA spiked in. The cell subset or site tag for this specimen amounts to: FACS-sorted CD8+CD4-CCR7+CD45RA+ naive T cells. The origin of the receptors is a human donor in good health. Some libraries in this study had Jurkat cell RNA spiked in.

This clonotype was counted many times. This sequence joins TRBV2 and TRBJ2-4; D perhaps matches TRBD1 (8 bases). The V end lost 4 bases, the J end lost 4 bases, and 17 bases lay between the germline ends. This CDR3 contains 16 residues. Germline assignment: CDR1 SNHLY and CDR2 FYNNEI. The CDR3 region has the DNA TGTGCCAGCAGTGCAGGGGGCGCGGGAGTTAAAAACATTCAGTACTTC. This codes for CASSAGGAGVKNIQYF.

This clonotype was detected ten times or more. The chain is built from TRBV29-1 and TRBJ2-5, with TRBD2 matching over 7 bases. The CDR3 has 13 amino acids. The junction had 7 bases not matched to a gene; V was cut back by 7 bases and J by 2 bases. CDR1 and CDR2 from the germline V gene are SQVTM and ANQGSEA. The CDR3 DNA is TGCAGCGCGGGAGGACTGGCGCAAGAGACCCAGTACTTC. Translation gives CSAGGLAQETQYF.

The chain joins TRBV7-9 to TRBJ2-1, with 12 bases that match TRBD2. Germline CDR1 and CDR2: SEHNR and FQNEAQ (reference sequence). The CDR3 has 18 amino acids. V shed 6 bases, J shed 0 bases, and the junction held 9 bases outside the gene matches. For the CDR3, the DNA is TGTGCCAGCAGGCCTACTAGCGGGGGGACCTTCTCCTACAATGAGCAGTTCTTC. Protein: CASRPTSGGTFSYNEQFF.

The chain's CDR3 is CASSYVIGTSYTGELFF. The DNA for the CDR3 is TGTGCCAGCAGTTATGTCATAGGGACTAGTTACACCGGGGAGCTGTTTTTT. The rearrangement joins TRBV6-2 or TRBV6-3 to TRBJ2-2; 8 bases agree with TRBD2. The CDR3 is made up of 17 amino acids. Germline V gene lookup returns CDR1 MNHEY and CDR2 SVGEGT. V gave up 3 bases and J gave up 3 bases; unmatched junction bases: 9.

This clonotype was counted only a few times. This chain joins TRBV7-2 and TRBJ2-5; the D call may be TRBD1 or TRBD2 (7 bases each). Germline V gene lookup returns CDR1 SGHTA and CDR2 FQGNSA. The V end lost 0 bases, the J end lost 5 bases, and 13 bases lay between the germline ends. The CDR3 totals 15 residues. The CDR3 bases are TGTGCCAGCAGCTTAGCCAGGGGGGGTCCGGAGACCCAGTACTTC. Its translation is CASSLARGGPETQYF.

This clonotype came up many times. This rearrangement joins TRBV27 to TRBJ2-7, with D maybe TRBD1 (6 bases). Between the trimmed V and J ends, which lost 0 bases and 2 bases, there was a span of 11 bases. Germline V lookup: CDR1 MNHEY, CDR2 SMNVEV (reference sequence). The CDR3 contains 15 residues. CDR3 DNA: TGTGCCAGCAGTTTATCCACAGGGCCGACCTACGAGCAGTACTTC. It translates to CASSLSTGPTYEQYF.

As concerns this clonotype: A read error is possible here, since a much larger clone lies one base away. V and J are TRBV5-1 and TRBJ1-4, with D possibly TRBD1 on 5 matching bases. Germline V CDR1 and CDR2: SGHRS, YFSETQ. This CDR3 has 14 amino acids. The CDR3 DNA is TGCGCCAGCAGACGGGACGGACGAAATGAAGAACTGTTTTTT. Translated, it gives CASRRDGRNEELFF.

This clonotype was detected ten times or more. The chain combines TRBV6-2 or TRBV6-3 with TRBJ2-7, with 9 bases identical to TRBD1. V lost 6 bases to trimming and J lost 5 bases; unmatched junction nucleotides: 8. Germline CDR1 MNHEY, CDR2 SVGEGT. The CDR3 extends over 14 amino acids. The CDR3 DNA reads TGTGCCAGCAGATCGGACAGGGGTTGGGACGAGCAGTACTTC. Translating gives CASRSDRGWDEQYF.

This clonotype was found many times. This chain joins TRBV27 and TRBJ2-6; D uncertain. Germline CDR1 and CDR2: MNHEY and SMNVEV (reference sequence). V was clipped by 5 bases and J by 1 base, with 12 bases between them. CDR3 length: 16 amino acids. The CDR3 loop reads CASSPWAPSGANVLTF. Written as DNA, the CDR3 is TGTGCCAGCAGTCCCTGGGCCCCGTCTGGGGCCAACGTCCTGACTTTC.

As regards this clonotype: This may stem from a read error, because a much larger clone lies one nucleotide away. The V call is TRBV7-2, the J call TRBJ2-7, with TRBD2 as a possible D gene (6 bases). This CDR3 is built from 16 residues. V lost 6 bases and J 0 bases, leaving 18 bases between the germline ends. CDR1 is SGHTA and CDR2 is FQGNSA in the germline V gene. The CDR3 DNA follows: TGTGCCAGCAGTTGGTGGGAGGCCCTAAGCTCCTACGAGCAGTACTTC. This gives the protein CASSWWEALSSYEQYF.

This clonotype was seen only a few times. This chain uses TRBV29-1 with TRBJ2-7; D remains ambiguous. CDR1 SQVTM and CDR2 ANQGSEA come from the germline V gene. CDR3 size: 13 residues. The V end was cut by 2 bases, the J end by 2 bases, with 10 bases between. CDR3 region: CSVELANAYEQYF. The CDR3 bases are TGCAGCGTTGAATTAGCAAACGCCTACGAGCAGTACTTC.

At least ten counts were recorded for this clonotype. The chain joins TRBV2 to TRBJ1-5; weak D call: TRBD1 (6 bases). The germline CDR1 and CDR2 sequences are SNHLY and FYNNEI. This CDR3 is built from 14 residues. V was shortened by 4 bases and J by 2 bases, with 9 bases between the two germline ends. CDR3 coding DNA: TGTGCCAGCAGTGCTAGACAGGGCAATCAGCCCCAGCATTTT. It translates to CASSARQGNQPQHF.

The rearrangement uses TRBV19 and TRBJ1-5, with TRBD1 as a possible D gene (5 bases). In germline, CDR1 is LNHDA, CDR2 SQIVND (reference sequence). The CDR3 has 15 amino acids. V dropped 3 bases and J dropped 5 bases, with 14 bases sitting between them. CDR3 DNA sequence: TGTGCCAGTAGTATCCGTGAGGGGAGCGATCAGCCCCAGCATTTT. As protein: CASSIREGSDQPQHF.

About this clonotype itself: This may arise from a read error, as a much more abundant clone is one base away. The DNA of the CDR3 is TGTGCCAGCAGTTTAGGGGGGGGCCCGGCTGGGACCCAGCACTTC. It is translated as CASSLGGGPAGTQHF. The chain has TRBV12-3 or TRBV12-4 and TRBJ2-5; a possible D gene is TRBD2 (7 bases). The CDR3 runs 15 residues.

With regard to this clonotype: It may be a read error: a sequence one base away is much more abundant. The V and J genes are TRBV5-4 and TRBJ1-4, with no clear D. Germline V lookup: CDR1 SGHNT, CDR2 YYREEE (reference sequence). The CDR3 consists of 17 residues. The CDR3 DNA reads TGTGCCAGCAGCAGGATCCCGTCATCTGCAACTAATGAAAAACCGTTTTTT. Its protein product is CASSRIPSSATNEKPFF.

This clonotype showed up just once. One end of the junction fails to match germline, which may point to a read error. The chain joins TRBV9 to TRBJ2-7, with D perhaps TRBD2 (6 bases). Germline V gene data show CDR1 as SGDLS and CDR2 as YYNGEE. The CDR3 is made up of 15 amino acids. The CDR3 loop reads CASSGGEYRTYGQYF. CDR3 DNA: TGTGCCAGCAGCGGCGGGGAATACAGAACCTACGGGCAGTACTTC.

The chain combines TRBV14 with TRBJ1-4; D remains ambiguous. Per the germline V gene, CDR1 is SGHDN and CDR2 is FVKESK. This CDR3 is 16 amino acids long. Trimming cost V 1 base and J 4 bases, with 13 bases left between them. The CDR3 sequence is CASSQGWPGRNEKLFF. CDR3 in DNA: TGTGCCAGCAGCCAAGGTTGGCCAGGCCGTAATGAAAAACTGTTTTTT.

This clonotype was seen more than once but under ten times. The rearrangement joins TRBV9 to TRBJ1-6; TRBD1 is a possible D gene (5 bases). There are 15 residues in the CDR3. Trimming stripped 4 bases from V and 5 bases from J, with 13 bases between. From germline, CDR1 is SGDLS and CDR2 YYNGEE. The CDR3 loop is CASSRSGRNNSPLHF. CDR3 sequence (DNA): TGTGCCAGCAGCAGATCGGGACGGAATAATTCACCCCTCCACTTT.

This clonotype was seen more than once but under ten times. The chain joins TRBV7-9 to TRBJ2-2, with 10 bases that match TRBD1. The germline CDR1 and CDR2 sequences are SEHNR and FQNEAQ (reference sequence). CDR3 length: 17 residues. The V gene end was trimmed by 3 bases and the J gene end by 6 bases; junction bases not matched to a gene: 10. CDR3 region: CASSFPVDRGQAGELFF. CDR3 DNA sequence: TGTGCCAGCAGCTTCCCAGTCGACAGGGGGCAGGCCGGGGAGCTGTTTTTT.

This clonotype was picked up a small number of times. This chain uses TRBV30 with TRBJ2-7; D not resolved. The CDR3 is 13 residues long. V was pared by 1 base and J by 3 bases, with 10 bases between. CDR1 and CDR2 from the germline V gene are GTSNPN and SVGIG (reference sequence). This CDR3 is CAWSEGSYYEQYF. Here the CDR3 DNA reads TGTGCCTGGAGTGAGGGCAGTTACTACGAGCAGTACTTC.